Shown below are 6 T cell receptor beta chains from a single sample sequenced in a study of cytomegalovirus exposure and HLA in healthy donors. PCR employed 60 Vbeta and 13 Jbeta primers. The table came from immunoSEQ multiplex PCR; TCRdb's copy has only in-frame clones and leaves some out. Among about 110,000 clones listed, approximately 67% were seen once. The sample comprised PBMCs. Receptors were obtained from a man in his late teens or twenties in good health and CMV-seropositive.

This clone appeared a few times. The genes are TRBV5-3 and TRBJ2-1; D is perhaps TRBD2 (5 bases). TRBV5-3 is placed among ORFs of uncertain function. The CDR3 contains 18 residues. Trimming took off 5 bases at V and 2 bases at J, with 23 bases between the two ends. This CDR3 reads CARRSEFEGAPAYNEQFF. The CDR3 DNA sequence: TGTGCCAGAAGGAGCGAGTTTGAGGGTGCGCCAGCCTACAATGAGCAGTTCTTC.

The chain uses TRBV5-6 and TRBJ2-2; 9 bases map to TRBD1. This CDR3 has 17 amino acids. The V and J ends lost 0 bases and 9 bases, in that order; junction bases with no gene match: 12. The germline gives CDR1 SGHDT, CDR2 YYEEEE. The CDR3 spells CASSLEAGTGNGRELFF. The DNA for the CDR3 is TGTGCCAGCAGCTTGGAAGCCGGGACAGGGAACGGAAGGGAGCTGTTTTTT.

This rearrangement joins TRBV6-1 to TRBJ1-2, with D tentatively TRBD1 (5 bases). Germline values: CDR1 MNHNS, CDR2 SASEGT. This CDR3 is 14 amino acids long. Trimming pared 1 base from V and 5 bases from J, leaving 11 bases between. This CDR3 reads CASSEGLTAYGYTF. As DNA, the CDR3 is TGTGCCAGCAGTGAAGGGTTGACAGCATATGGCTACACCTTC.

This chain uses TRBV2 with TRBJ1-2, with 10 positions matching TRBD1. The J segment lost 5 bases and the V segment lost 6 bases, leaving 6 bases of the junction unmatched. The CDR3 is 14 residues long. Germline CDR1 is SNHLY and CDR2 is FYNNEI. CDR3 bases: TGTGCCAGCAGAGTAAGACAGGGGGCTTATGGCTACACCTTC. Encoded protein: CASRVRQGAYGYTF.

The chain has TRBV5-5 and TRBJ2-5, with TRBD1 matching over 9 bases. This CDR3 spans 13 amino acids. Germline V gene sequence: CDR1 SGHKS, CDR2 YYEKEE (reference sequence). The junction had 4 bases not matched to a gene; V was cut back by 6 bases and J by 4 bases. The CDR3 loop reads CASNTGGVETQYF. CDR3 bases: TGTGCCAGCAATACAGGGGGCGTAGAGACCCAGTACTTC.

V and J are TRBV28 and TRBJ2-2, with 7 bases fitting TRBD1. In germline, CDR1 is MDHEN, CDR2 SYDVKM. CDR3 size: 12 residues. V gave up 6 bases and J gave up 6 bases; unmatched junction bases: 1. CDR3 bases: TGTGCCAGCAGGGACAGGCCCGGGGAGCTGTTTTTT. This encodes CASRDRPGELFF.